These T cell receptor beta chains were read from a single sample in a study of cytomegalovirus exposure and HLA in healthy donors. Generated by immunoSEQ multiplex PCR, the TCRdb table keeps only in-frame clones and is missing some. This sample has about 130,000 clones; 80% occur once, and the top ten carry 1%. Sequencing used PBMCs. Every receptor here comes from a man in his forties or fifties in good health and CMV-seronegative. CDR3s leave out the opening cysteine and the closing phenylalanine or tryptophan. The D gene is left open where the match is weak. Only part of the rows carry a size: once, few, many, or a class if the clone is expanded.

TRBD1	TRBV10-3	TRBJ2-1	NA	AISPRGGSVNNEQF
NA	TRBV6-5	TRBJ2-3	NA	ASSYSGVSTDTQY
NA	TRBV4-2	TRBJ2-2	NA	ASSQGGAGGELF
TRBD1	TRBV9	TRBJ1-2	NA	ASSVGGQGFYGYT
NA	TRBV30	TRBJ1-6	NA	AWSVGRVGNSPLH
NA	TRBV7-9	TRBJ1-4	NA	ASSLDSLNEKLF
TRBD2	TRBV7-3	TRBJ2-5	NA	ASSRGGGAHETQY
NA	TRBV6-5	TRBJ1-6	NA	ASSYSLRLPNSPLH
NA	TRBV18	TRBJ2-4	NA	ASSRDNREGNIQY
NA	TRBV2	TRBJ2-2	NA	ASRATPGQNTGELF
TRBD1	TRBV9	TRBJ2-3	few	ASKGTGSTDTQY
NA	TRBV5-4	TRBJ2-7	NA	ASSLVAGSTYEQY
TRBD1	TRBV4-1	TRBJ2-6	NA	ASSQVGTGISGANVLT
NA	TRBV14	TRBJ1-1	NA	ASSVRGLNTEAF
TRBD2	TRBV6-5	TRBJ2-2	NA	ASRPSGGGPGELF
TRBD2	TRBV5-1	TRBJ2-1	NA	ASSLPGTSSYNEQF
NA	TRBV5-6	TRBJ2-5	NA	ASSSTGTRTQY
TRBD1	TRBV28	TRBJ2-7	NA	ASNKPGQGADEQY
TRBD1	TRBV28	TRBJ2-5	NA	ASTRQGTQETQY
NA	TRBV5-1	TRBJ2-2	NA	ASSTPQGTGELF
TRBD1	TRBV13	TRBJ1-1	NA	ASSLGDRGGWTEAF
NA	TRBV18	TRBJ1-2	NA	ASSLTRGSGYGYT
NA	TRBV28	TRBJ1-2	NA	ASRVGGPRGYT
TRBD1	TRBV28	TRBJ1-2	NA	ASSTGQSVYGYT
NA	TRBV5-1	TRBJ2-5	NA	ASIDQETQY
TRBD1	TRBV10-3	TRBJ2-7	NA	AIQGQGFNEQY
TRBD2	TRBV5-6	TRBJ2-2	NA	ASSLLAGDTGELF
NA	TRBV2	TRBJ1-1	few	ASSGEGNTEAF
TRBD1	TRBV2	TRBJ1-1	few	ASSVDRENTEAF
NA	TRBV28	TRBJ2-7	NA	ASSLSGLGLGANEQY
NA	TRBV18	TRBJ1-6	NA	ASSPRVLGSPLH
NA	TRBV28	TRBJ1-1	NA	ASSHTQDTEAF
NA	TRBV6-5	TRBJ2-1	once	ASRSTLSSYNEQF
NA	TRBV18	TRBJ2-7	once	ASSRDITYEQY
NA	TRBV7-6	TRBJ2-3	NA	ASSLDSGEGTQY
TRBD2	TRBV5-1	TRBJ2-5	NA	ASSSRTSGGALQETQY
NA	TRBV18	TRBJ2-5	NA	ASSPVSGQETQY
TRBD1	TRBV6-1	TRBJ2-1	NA	ASSDPGQSPSSYNEQF
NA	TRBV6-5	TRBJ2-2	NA	ASSRGAAGELF
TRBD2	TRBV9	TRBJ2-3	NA	ASSVTSGRGTDTQY
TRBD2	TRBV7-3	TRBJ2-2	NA	ASSLSAGGQNGELF
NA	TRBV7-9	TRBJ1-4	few	ASRYDQLF
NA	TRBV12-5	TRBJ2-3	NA	ASGLSRTDTQY
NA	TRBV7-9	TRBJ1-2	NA	ASSLEGDGYT